The clone carrying this T cell receptor beta chain was seen a few times. Antigen specificity is unknown. From the 5' RACE reads, TCRdb called clonotypes with MiXCR, one entry per CDR3 protein. In the table there are fewer than 500,000 distinct CDR3 sequences, about a fifth of which are singletons. CDR3 length: 13 residues. Per the germline V gene, CDR1 is SGDLS and CDR2 is YYNGEE. Trimming left V 0 bases short and J 8 bases short, with 9 bases between. The source of the sample is a study of CD8 T cells in ankylosing spondylitis. Study results and caveats: Seven to nine highly homologous variants formed a TCR beta motif that appeared characteristic of ankylosing spondylitis blood. The clones that were linked to disease were reported to be significantly enriched in matched synovial fluid samples from ankylosing spondylitis patients.

The clonotype originates from a male donor with ankylosing spondylitis. Sequencing was done on a sample of blood, either unsorted or a sorted T cell fraction (not recorded which). The gene calls are TRBV9 and TRBJ2-1; the D is unclear. CDR3 in amino acids: CASSVEGWDEQFF. As DNA, the CDR3 is TGTGCCAGCAGCGTAGAGGGTTGGGATGAGCAGTTCTTC.